The subject of this entry is one TCR beta chain. What it binds is not known. The sample is drawn from a study of cytomegalovirus exposure and HLA in healthy donors. Study overall: Tens of millions of unique TCR sequences came from HLA-typed donors in an early release.

The CDR3 consists of 14 residues. Germline CDR1 reads SGHDT; CDR2 reads YYEEEE. V lost 1 base and J lost 3, with 10 bases in between. Study-wide results and caveats: The study designated some 180 TCR beta chains cytomegalovirus-associated. Because they were indistinguishable, some V segments, including TRBV6-2 and TRBV6-3, were excluded.

13 Jbeta primers and 60 Vbeta primers were used for the PCR. The repertoire was sequenced with immunoSEQ multiplex PCR; TCRdb's copy has only in-frame clones and lacks some. The data contain under 200,000 clones, 10% to 15% of them seen just once; the ten biggest clones take up about 8%. This receptor was identified in a man in his forties or fifties in good health and CMV-seropositive. The sequenced material came from PBMCs. The V and J genes are TRBV5-6 and TRBJ2-5; no firm D call. The DNA for the CDR3 is TGTGCCAGCAGCTTGTCCAGACTTGAAGAGACCCAGTACTTC. This encodes CASSLSRLEETQYF.